This T cell receptor (beta chain) was retrieved from a study of blood T cell repertoires in COVID-19. Some clones are missing from TCRdb's copy, which holds only in-frame ones; the method was immunoSEQ multiplex PCR. The table has 75,000 to 90,000 clones, about nine tenths seen once; the top ten hold 1.9%. The germline V gene encodes CDR1 MNHEY and CDR2 SMNVEV (reference sequence). The CDR3 has 14 residues. J gave up 6 bases and V 2 bases, and 4 bases lay outside the gene matches. The TCR originated in a woman between 45 and 60 years old in a cohort sampled during active COVID-19. The chain employs TRBV27 and TRBJ2-7; 10 positions match TRBD2. The sequenced sample consisted of peripheral blood. CDR3: CASSLLAGVGEQYF. DNA of the CDR3: TGTGCCAGCAGTTTACTAGCGGGAGTTGGCGAGCAGTACTTC.